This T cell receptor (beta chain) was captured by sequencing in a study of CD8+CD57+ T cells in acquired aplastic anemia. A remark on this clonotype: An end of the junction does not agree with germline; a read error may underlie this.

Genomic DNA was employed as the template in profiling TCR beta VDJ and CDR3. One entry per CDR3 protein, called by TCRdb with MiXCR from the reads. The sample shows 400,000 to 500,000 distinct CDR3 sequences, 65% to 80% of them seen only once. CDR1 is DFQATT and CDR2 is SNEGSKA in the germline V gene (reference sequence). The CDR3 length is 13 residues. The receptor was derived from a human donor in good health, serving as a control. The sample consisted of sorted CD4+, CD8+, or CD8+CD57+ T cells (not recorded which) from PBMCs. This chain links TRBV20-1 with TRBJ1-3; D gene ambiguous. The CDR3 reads CSAQEGTGNTIYF. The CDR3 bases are TGCAGTGCCCAAGAAGGCACTGGTAACACCATATATTTT.